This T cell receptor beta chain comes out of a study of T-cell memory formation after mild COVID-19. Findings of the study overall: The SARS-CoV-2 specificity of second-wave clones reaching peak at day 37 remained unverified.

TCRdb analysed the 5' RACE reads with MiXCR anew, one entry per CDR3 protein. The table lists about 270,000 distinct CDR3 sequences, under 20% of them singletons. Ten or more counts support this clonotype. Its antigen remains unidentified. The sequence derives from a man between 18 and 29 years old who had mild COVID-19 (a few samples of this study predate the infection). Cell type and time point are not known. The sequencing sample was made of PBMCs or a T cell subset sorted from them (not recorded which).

CDR3 coding DNA: TGTGCCAGCAGCGTAGACGGAGCTTCAGGGGAGACCCAGTACTTC. Translating it yields CASSVDGASGETQYF. The chain has TRBV9 and TRBJ2-5; tentatively, D is TRBD1 (5 bases). Looked up from germline, CDR1 is SGDLS and CDR2 is YYNGEE. The CDR3 is 15 amino acids. V dropped 0 bases and J dropped 5 bases, with 14 bases sitting between them.